This TCR beta chain is drawn from a study of cytomegalovirus exposure and HLA in healthy donors. Germline CDR1 reads SGHVS; CDR2 reads FQNEAQ. The CDR3 runs 13 residues. Trimming stripped 2 bases from V and 4 bases from J, with 8 bases between. The data were produced by immunoSEQ multiplex PCR, yet TCRdb's version contains in-frame clones alone and is incomplete. Of roughly 150,000 clones listed, 70% to 90% are singletons. Sequenced input: PBMCs. V and J are TRBV7-8 and TRBJ1-1, with D tentatively TRBD1 (5 bases). This TCR was recovered from a woman in her 30s in good health and CMV-seronegative. CDR3 residues: CASSLSGPTEAFF. In nucleotides, the CDR3 is TGTGCCAGCAGCTTATCAGGGCCCACTGAAGCTTTCTTT.